Listed below are T cell receptor beta chains from one sample, sequenced in a study of blood T cell repertoires in COVID-19. TCRdb's copy holds only in-frame clones and misses some; the assay was immunoSEQ multiplex PCR. The sample includes 35,000 to 45,000 clones, 75% to 85% of them seen just once. The sequenced sample consisted of peripheral blood. The source of these receptors is a human donor in a cohort sampled during active or convalescent COVID-19. The donor label of this sample is uncertain. Each CDR3 is given with its conserved first and last residue. Fields, in order: clone size, J gene, V gene, D gene, CDR3 DNA, CDR3 protein. The D gene is left open where the match is weak. Rows give clone size only sometimes, using once, few, many, or a class for an expanded clone.

NA	TRBJ1-6	TRBV11-2	TRBD1	TGTGCCAGCGGCCCCGGGACAGCAAATTCACCCCTCCACTTT	CASGPGTANSPLHF
NA	TRBJ1-2	TRBV19	TRBD1	TGTGCCAGTAGATTACAACCGGGACAGGGGACTGGCTACACCTTC	CASRLQPGQGTGYTF
once	TRBJ1-1	TRBV29-1	NA	TGCAGCGTTGGGACACAGGAGAGGAACACTGAAGCTTTCTTT	CSVGTQERNTEAFF
NA	TRBJ2-1	TRBV3-1/TRBV3-2	TRBD2	TGTGCCAGCAGTAAGGGCGGGAGGTATGAGCAGTTCTTC	CASSKGGRYEQFF
NA	TRBJ1-1	TRBV19	NA	TGTGCCAGTACACCGGGACACTTGAACACTGAAGCTTTCTTT	CASTPGHLNTEAFF
NA	TRBJ2-3	TRBV4-1	TRBD1	TGCGCCAGCAGCAAAGTGGCAGGGGGCGCAGATACGCAGTATTTT	CASSKVAGGADTQYF
NA	TRBJ2-1	TRBV7-3	NA	TGTGCCAGCAGCCTCGGGAGCTCCTACAATGAGCAGTTCTTC	CASSLGSSYNEQFF
NA	TRBJ1-1	TRBV19	NA	TGTGCCAGTAGTATATCGGACAGCTCTGAAGCTTTCTTT	CASSISDSSEAFF
NA	TRBJ2-2	TRBV30	NA	TGTGCCTGGAGGGGTGGGGCCAACACCGGGGAGCTGTTTTTT	CAWRGGANTGELFF
NA	TRBJ2-1	TRBV27	TRBD2	TGTGCCAGCAGTTTATACGCTAGCGGGAGGACCCCTAATGAGCAGTTCTTC	CASSLYASGRTPNEQFF
NA	TRBJ2-4	TRBV29-1	TRBD1	TGCAGCGTCTCCGGGACAGGGAACATTCAGTACTTC	CSVSGTGNIQYF
NA	TRBJ2-1	TRBV19	NA	TGTGCCAGTAGCCTGTTCATAGGGGAGGCCAACAATGAGCAGTTCTTC	CASSLFIGEANNEQFF
NA	TRBJ2-1	TRBV5-1	TRBD2	TGCGCCAGTATGATAGCGGGTATCAACAATGAGCAGTTCTTC	CASMIAGINNEQFF
NA	TRBJ2-3	TRBV24-1	TRBD2	TGTGCCACCAGTGATCGGACTAGCGGTACGATGGATACGCAGTATTTT	CATSDRTSGTMDTQYF
once	TRBJ2-2	TRBV24-1	TRBD2	TGTGCCACCAGTGAAAGGACGGGGGGGACCGGGGAGCTGTTTTTT	CATSERTGGTGELFF
NA	TRBJ2-6	TRBV27	TRBD2	TGTGCCAGCAGTTTATGGGGCGGGAGGGCCTTGGGGGGGGCCAACGTCCTGACTTTC	CASSLWGGRALGGANVLTF
many	TRBJ2-2	TRBV5-1	NA	TGCGCCAGCAGCTTGGAAGGGCCGGGGAGGGAGCTGTTTTTT	CASSLEGPGRELFF
NA	TRBJ2-1	TRBV9	TRBD2	TGTGCCAGCAGCGTAGAGGAGCGGGAGGGTTACAATGAGCAGTTCTTC	CASSVEEREGYNEQFF
NA	TRBJ1-2	TRBV29-1	TRBD1	TGCAGCGTACCAGGACAGGGAGGTGGCTACACCTTC	CSVPGQGGGYTF
NA	TRBJ2-7	TRBV19	TRBD1	TGTGCCAGTAGTCAACAGACAGGGTGGAATGAGCAGTACTTC	CASSQQTGWNEQYF
NA	TRBJ2-3	TRBV5-1	TRBD2	TGCGCCAGCAGCCCCTCTAGCGGGAGGGACAGGAGCACAGATACGCAGTATTTT	CASSPSSGRDRSTDTQYF
few	TRBJ1-6	TRBV9	NA	TGTGCCAGCAGCTCATCGGGCAGGGGTAATTCACCCCTCCACTTT	CASSSSGRGNSPLHF
NA	TRBJ2-7	TRBV29-1	TRBD1	TGCAGTGTTACAACCGGGACAGGGACCGAGCAGTACTTC	CSVTTGTGTEQYF